What follows are 21 T cell receptor beta chains derived from one specimen sequenced in a study of vaccination and CD4 T cells after COVID-19. Regarding treatment: approximately 11-day PBMC culture with coronavirus spike peptide pools or control peptides (ViraFEST assay). With the Oncomine TCR Beta short-read assay, DNA from cultured CD4+ T cells was sequenced. TCRdb recomputed calls from the PCR reads with MiXCR, one row per CDR3 protein. Here the sample spans approximately 17,000 distinct CDR3 sequences, more than 65% being singletons. Their antigen targets remain unknown. Sequenced sample: CD4+ T cells from blood, cultured in vitro. These receptors were taken from a human donor who had recovered from COVID-19.

This clonotype appeared a few times. The V gene is TRBV20-1, the J gene TRBJ2-2; 12 bases are a match to TRBD2. J gave up 6 bases and V 6 bases, and 11 bases lay outside the gene matches. Germline-derived CDR1 and CDR2 are DFQATT and SNEGSKA (reference sequence). The CDR3 is 16 amino acids. CDR3: CSAPVPSGGAAGELFF. In nucleotides, the CDR3 is TGCAGTGCACCAGTCCCTAGCGGGGGGGCCGCCGGGGAGCTGTTTTTT.

This rearrangement joins TRBV20-1 to TRBJ1-2; TRBD1 is a possible D gene (5 bases). This CDR3 contains 15 residues. The germline V and J ends were trimmed by 5 bases and 4 bases, with 20 bases remaining between them. Germline values: CDR1 DFQATT, CDR2 SNEGSKA (reference sequence). CDR3 nucleotide sequence: TGCAGTGCTTTGGGGGGGGACCGACCTTTCTATGGCTACACCTTC. This gives the protein CSALGGDRPFYGYTF.

The chain carries TRBV27 and TRBJ2-7, with D unclear. Trimming removed 5 bases at V and 1 base at J, with 15 bases between. Germline loops: CDR1 MNHEY, CDR2 SMNVEV (reference sequence). This CDR3 has 15 residues. The CDR3 bases are TGTGCCAGCAGTCCCCGGGTAGGGCGGTCCTACGAGCAGTACTTC. It specifies CASSPRVGRSYEQYF.

The table lists this clonotype with a count of one. The chain has TRBV7-9 and TRBJ1-1; the D gene is possibly TRBD1 (5 bases). V was pared by 5 bases and J by 2 bases, with 12 bases between. Germline CDR1 is SEHNR and CDR2 is FQNEAQ (reference sequence). The CDR3 consists of 14 residues. CDR3: CASSLGTGNTEAFF. For the CDR3, the DNA is TGTGCCAGCAGCCTGGGGACGGGAAACACTGAAGCTTTCTTT. Looking up the rest from reference TRBV7-9 and TRBJ1-1 gives the full variable domain: DTGVSQNPRHKITKRGQNVTFRCDPISEHNRLYWYRQTLGQGPEFLTYFQNEAQLEKSRLLSDRFSAERPKGSFSTLEIQRTEQGDSAMYLCASSLGTGNTEAFFGQGTRLTVV.

CDR3 nucleotides: TGTGCCAGCAGCTTCAGGGTCGACAATTCACCCCTCCACTTT. Protein sequence: CASSFRVDNSPLHF. The rearrangement joins TRBV5-4 to TRBJ1-6, with a weak D call TRBD1 (5 bases). The germline CDR1 and CDR2 sequences are SGHNT and YYREEE (reference sequence). V was shortened by 2 bases and J by 7 bases, with 10 bases between the two germline ends. This CDR3 contains 14 residues.

J is TRBJ2-3 and V is TRBV7-9, with a possible D match to TRBD2 (6 bases). Germline assignment: CDR1 SEHNR and CDR2 FQNEAQ (reference sequence). V was clipped by 5 bases and J by 0 bases, with 9 bases between them. This CDR3 is 14 amino acids long. The CDR3 is CASSPGGSTDTQYF. The CDR3 nucleotides read TGTGCCAGCAGCCCCGGGGGTAGCACAGATACGCAGTATTTT.

The J gene is TRBJ2-5, the V gene TRBV6-1; tentative D call: TRBD1 (5 bases). Germline V gives CDR1 MNHNS, CDR2 SASEGT. The CDR3 runs 13 residues. Between the trimmed V and J ends, which lost 5 bases and 4 bases, there was a span of 11 bases. CDR3 DNA sequence: TGTGCCAGCAGTCCCAGGGAATCAGAGACCCAGTACTTC. Its protein product is CASSPRESETQYF.

The chain is built from TRBV28 and TRBJ2-4, with 13 bases matching TRBD2. V lost 6 bases and J lost 5; bases outside the gene matches: 7. CDR3 size: 16 residues. CDR1 is MDHEN and CDR2 is SYDVKM in the germline V gene. The CDR3 DNA is TGTGCCAGCAGAAGTAGGGGACTAGCGGGACAAAACATTCAGTACTTC. Translation gives CASRSRGLAGQNIQYF. Filled out from reference TRBV28 and TRBJ2-4, the complete variable domain reads DVKVTQSSRYLVKRTGEKVFLECVQDMDHENMFWYRQDPGLGLRLIYFSYDVKMKEKGDIPEGYSVSREKKERFSLILESASTNQTSMYLCASRSRGLAGQNIQYFGAGTRLSVL.

The chain couples TRBV10-2 to TRBJ2-7; TRBD1 agrees at 12 bases. CDR1 is WSHSY, CDR2 SAAADI, per germline. This CDR3 has 14 residues. V was pared by 6 bases and J by 4 bases, with 4 bases of the junction left unmatched. The CDR3, as DNA: TGCGCCAGCAGCACGGGACAGGGGGCATACGAGCAGTACTTC. Protein sequence: CASSTGQGAYEQYF.

The J gene is TRBJ1-6, the V gene TRBV28; D may be TRBD1 (5 bases). Germline V CDR1 and CDR2: MDHEN, SYDVKM. Trimming stripped 6 bases from V and 7 bases from J, with 19 bases between. This CDR3 spans 16 amino acids. CDR3 sequence reads: CASSLNTGLRNSPLHF. The CDR3 DNA reads as TGTGCCAGCAGCCTCAACACAGGATTACGAAATTCACCCCTCCACTTT.

The genes are TRBV7-6 and TRBJ2-3, with D possibly being TRBD2 (5 bases). V lost 1 base and J lost 4, with 12 bases in between. There are 15 residues in the CDR3. The germline V gene has CDR1 SGHVS and CDR2 FNYEAQ. For the CDR3, the DNA is TGTGCCAGCAGCTTAGTTGGCGACGGGGCAGATACGCAGTATTTT. Its protein is CASSLVGDGADTQYF.

J is TRBJ1-2 and V is TRBV20-1; the match to TRBD1 covers 10 bases. Germline CDR1 and CDR2: DFQATT and SNEGSKA (reference sequence). Germline trimming cut 0 bases from V and 1 base from J; bases unmatched to any gene: 17. The CDR3 has 20 amino acids. The CDR3: CSARDVPLTGGPLINYGYTF. CDR3 DNA: TGCAGTGCTAGAGATGTGCCCCTGACAGGGGGCCCTTTAATTAACTATGGCTACACCTTC.

This chain links TRBV2 with TRBJ2-5; D is possibly TRBD1 or TRBD2 (6 bases each). Trimming cost V 4 bases and J 5 bases, with 14 bases left between them. Germline CDR1 is SNHLY and CDR2 is FYNNEI. The CDR3 extends over 14 amino acids. The CDR3 nucleotides are TGTGCCAGCAGTGTGGGGGGCCGCGAGGAGACCCAGTACTTC. It translates to CASSVGGREETQYF.

The rearrangement joins TRBV4-2 to TRBJ2-2, with 10 bases identical to TRBD2. Germline assignment: CDR1 LGHNA and CDR2 YNFKEQ. This CDR3 region has 19 residues. Unmatched junction bases numbered 12, after V lost 0 bases and J lost 5 bases. CDR3 sequence (DNA): TGTGCCAGCAGCCAAGATTGGGGGGCTAGCGGGAGTGGTACCGGGGAGCTGTTTTTT. It codes for CASSQDWGASGSGTGELFF.

This clonotype was seen only a few times. The rearrangement uses TRBV30 and TRBJ1-6; D gene ambiguous. The CDR3 runs to 14 residues. V was pared by 5 bases and J by 7 bases, with 15 bases between. The germline CDR1 and CDR2 sequences are GTSNPN and SVGIG (reference sequence). CDR3: CAWVGRVGNSPLHF. The CDR3, as DNA: TGTGCCTGGGTCGGTAGGGTCGGCAATTCACCCCTCCACTTT.

In this sample, this clonotype turned up a few times. The chain links TRBV15 to TRBJ1-4; D ambiguous. The CDR3 sequence is 15 residues long. V was clipped by 4 bases and J by 6 bases, with 15 bases between them. The germline CDR1 and CDR2 sequences are LNHNV and YYDKDF (reference sequence). CDR3 nucleotide sequence: TGTGCCACCAGCAAGGGAAGGGCAGTGGATGAAAAACTGTTTTTT. It encodes CATSKGRAVDEKLFF.

Only one count was recorded for this clonotype. The chain employs TRBV28 and TRBJ1-5; D might be TRBD1 (5 bases). This CDR3 is 14 amino acids long. V was cut by 3 bases and J by 2 bases, with 8 bases left in between. CDR1 is MDHEN and CDR2 is SYDVKM in the germline V gene. In nucleotides, the CDR3 is TGTGCCAGCAGTTTGGGCAGGGGCAATCAGCCCCAGCATTTT. This translates into CASSLGRGNQPQHF.

The rearrangement links TRBV20-1 to TRBJ1-2; D uncertain. There are 11 residues in the CDR3. The V gene lost 1 base and the J gene lost 6 bases, with 6 bases spanning the gap. Germline V CDR1 and CDR2: DFQATT, SNEGSKA (reference sequence). In nucleotides, the CDR3 is TGCAGTGCTAGAGGGAAGGATGGCTACACCTTC. Its protein product is CSARGKDGYTF.

The CDR3 sequence is CASSLSGRAYEQYF. CDR3 DNA: TGTGCCAGCAGCCTTAGCGGGAGAGCCTACGAGCAGTACTTC. The chain recombines TRBV27 with TRBJ2-7, with 9 positions matching TRBD2. The V gene end was trimmed by 6 bases and the J gene end by 2 bases; junction bases not matched to a gene: 5. The CDR3 contains 14 residues. Germline V gene data show CDR1 as MNHEY and CDR2 as SMNVEV (reference sequence).

This rearrangement joins TRBV20-1 to TRBJ1-4; 9 bases agree with TRBD1. Trimming took 4 bases from V and 8 from J; bases not matched to a gene: 5. The V gene's germline CDR1 is DFQATT and CDR2 SNEGSKA (reference sequence). This CDR3 contains 13 residues. The CDR3 DNA is TGCAGTGCTAAGGGACAGGGCGGCGAAAAACTGTTTTTT. Amino acid sequence: CSAKGQGGEKLFF.

V is TRBV28 and J is TRBJ2-2; TRBD2 matches at 8 bases. Per germline, CDR1 MDHEN and CDR2 SYDVKM. This CDR3 is 15 amino acids long. V shed 5 bases and J 6 bases; nucleotides not matched to a gene: 8. In nucleotides, the CDR3 is TGTGCCAGCAGTCCCCAAAGCGGGAGTGCCGGGGAGCTGTTTTTT. This sequence encodes CASSPQSGSAGELFF.